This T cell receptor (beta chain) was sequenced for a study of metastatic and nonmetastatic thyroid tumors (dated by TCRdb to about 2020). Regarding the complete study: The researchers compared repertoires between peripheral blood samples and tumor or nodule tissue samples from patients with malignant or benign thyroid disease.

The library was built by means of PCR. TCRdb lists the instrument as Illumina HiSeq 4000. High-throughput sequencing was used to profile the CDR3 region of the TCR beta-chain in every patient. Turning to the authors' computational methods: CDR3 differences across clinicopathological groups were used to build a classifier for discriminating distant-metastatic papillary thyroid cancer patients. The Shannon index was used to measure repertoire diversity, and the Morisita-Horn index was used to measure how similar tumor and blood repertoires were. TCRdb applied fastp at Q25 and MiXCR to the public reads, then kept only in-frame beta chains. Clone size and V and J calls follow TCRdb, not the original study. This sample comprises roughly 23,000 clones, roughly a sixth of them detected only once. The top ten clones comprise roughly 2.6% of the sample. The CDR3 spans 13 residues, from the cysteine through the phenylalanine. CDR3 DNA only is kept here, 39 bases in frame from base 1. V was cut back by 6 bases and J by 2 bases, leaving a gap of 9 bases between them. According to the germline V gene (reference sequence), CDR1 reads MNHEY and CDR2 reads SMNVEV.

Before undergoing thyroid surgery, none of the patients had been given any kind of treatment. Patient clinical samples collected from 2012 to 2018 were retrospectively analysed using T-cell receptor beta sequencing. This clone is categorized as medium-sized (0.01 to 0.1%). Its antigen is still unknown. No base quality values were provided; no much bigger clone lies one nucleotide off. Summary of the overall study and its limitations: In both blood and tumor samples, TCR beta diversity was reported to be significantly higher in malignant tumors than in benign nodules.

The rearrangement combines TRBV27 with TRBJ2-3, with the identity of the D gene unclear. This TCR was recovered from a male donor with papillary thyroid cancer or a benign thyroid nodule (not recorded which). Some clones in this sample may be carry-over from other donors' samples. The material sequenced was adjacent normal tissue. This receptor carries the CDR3 CASSQEFTDTQYF. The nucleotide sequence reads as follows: TGTGCCAGCAGCCAGGAATTCACAGATACGCAGTATTTT.